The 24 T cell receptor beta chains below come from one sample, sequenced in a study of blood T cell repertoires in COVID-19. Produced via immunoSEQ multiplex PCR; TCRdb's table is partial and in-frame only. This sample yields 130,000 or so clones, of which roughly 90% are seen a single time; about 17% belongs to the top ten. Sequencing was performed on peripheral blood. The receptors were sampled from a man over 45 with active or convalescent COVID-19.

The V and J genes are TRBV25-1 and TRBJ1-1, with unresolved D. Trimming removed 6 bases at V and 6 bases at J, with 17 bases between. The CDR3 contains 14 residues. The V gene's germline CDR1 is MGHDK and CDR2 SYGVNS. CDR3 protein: CASRTFGVEAEAFF. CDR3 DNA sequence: TGTGCCAGCAGGACCTTCGGGGTGGAGGCTGAAGCTTTCTTT.

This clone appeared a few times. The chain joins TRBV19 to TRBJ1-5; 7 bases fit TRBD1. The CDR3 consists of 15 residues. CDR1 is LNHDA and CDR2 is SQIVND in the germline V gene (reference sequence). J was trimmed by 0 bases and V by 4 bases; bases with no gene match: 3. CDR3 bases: TGTGCCAGTAGTAGGGGACAGAATAGCAATCAGCCCCAGCATTTT. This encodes CASSRGQNSNQPQHF.

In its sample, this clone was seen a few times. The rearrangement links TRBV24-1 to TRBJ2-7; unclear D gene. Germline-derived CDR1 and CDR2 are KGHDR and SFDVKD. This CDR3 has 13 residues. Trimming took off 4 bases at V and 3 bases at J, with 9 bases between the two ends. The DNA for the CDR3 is TGTGCCACCAGTGACCAGGATTTCTACGAGCAGTACTTC. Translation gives CATSDQDFYEQYF.

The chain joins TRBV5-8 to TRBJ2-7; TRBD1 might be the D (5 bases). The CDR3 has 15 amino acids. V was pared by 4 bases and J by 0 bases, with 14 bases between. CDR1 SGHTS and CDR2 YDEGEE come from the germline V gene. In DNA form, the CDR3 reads TGTGCCAGCAGCAACGGACAAAGGAGCTCCTACGAGCAGTACTTC. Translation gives CASSNGQRSSYEQYF.

DNA for the CDR3: TGTGCCATCAGGACAGGGGGCAGAAACACTGAAGCTTTCTTT. The encoded protein is CAIRTGGRNTEAFF. V and J are TRBV10-3 and TRBJ1-1; 10 bases match TRBD1. The CDR3 runs to 14 residues. V shed 6 bases, J shed 2 bases, and the junction held 3 bases outside the gene matches. Germline V gene data show CDR1 as ENHRY and CDR2 as SYGVKD.

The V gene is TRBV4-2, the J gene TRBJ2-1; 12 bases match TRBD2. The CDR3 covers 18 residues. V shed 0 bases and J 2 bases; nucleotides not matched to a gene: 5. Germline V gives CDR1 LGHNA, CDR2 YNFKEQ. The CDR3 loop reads CASSQDRSSGRAYNEQFF. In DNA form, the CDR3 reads TGTGCCAGCAGCCAAGATCGGTCTAGCGGGAGGGCCTACAATGAGCAGTTCTTC.

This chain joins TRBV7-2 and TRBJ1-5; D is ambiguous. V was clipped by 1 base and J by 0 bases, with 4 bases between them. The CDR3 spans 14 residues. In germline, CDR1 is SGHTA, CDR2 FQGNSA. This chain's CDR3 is CASSLVYSNQPQHF. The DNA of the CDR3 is TGTGCCAGCAGCTTAGTATATAGCAATCAGCCCCAGCATTTT.

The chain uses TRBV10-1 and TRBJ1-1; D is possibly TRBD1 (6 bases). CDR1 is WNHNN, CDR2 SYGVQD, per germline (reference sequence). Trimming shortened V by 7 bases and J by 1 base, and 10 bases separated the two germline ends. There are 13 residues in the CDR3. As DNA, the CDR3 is TGCGCCAGCATTCGGACAGAGAACACTGAAGCTTTCTTT. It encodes CASIRTENTEAFF.

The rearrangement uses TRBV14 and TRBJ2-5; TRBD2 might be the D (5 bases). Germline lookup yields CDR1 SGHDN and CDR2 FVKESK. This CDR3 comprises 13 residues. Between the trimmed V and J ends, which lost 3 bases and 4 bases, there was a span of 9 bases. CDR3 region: CASSQLAGETQYF. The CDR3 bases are TGTGCCAGCAGCCAGCTAGCTGGAGAGACCCAGTACTTC.

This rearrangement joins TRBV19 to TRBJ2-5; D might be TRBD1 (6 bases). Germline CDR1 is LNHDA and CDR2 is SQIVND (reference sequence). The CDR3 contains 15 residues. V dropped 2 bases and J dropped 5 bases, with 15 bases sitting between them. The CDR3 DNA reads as TGTGCCAGTAGTATAACGGGGCTCCAGGGGGAGACCCAGTACTTC. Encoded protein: CASSITGLQGETQYF.

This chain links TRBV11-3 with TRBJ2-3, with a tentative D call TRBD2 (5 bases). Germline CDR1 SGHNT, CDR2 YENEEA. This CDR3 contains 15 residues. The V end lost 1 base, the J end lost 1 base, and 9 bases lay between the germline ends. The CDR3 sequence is CASSLVYGGTDTQYF. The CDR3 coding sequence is TGTGCCAGCAGCTTAGTTTACGGGGGCACAGATACGCAGTATTTT.

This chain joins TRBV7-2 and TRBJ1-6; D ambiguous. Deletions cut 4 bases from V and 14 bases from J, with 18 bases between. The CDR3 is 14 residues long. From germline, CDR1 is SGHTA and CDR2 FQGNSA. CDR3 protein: CASSSGSSNRSLHF. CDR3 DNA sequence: TGTGCCAGCAGCTCCGGGTCTTCTAATCGGTCCCTCCACTTT. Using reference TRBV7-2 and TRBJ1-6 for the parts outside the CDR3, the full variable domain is GAGVSQSPSNKVTEKGKDVELRCDPISGHTALYWYRQSLGQGLEFLIYFQGNSAPDKSGLPSDRFSAERTGGSVSTLTIQRTQQEDSAVYLCASSSGSSNRSLHFGNGTRLTVT.

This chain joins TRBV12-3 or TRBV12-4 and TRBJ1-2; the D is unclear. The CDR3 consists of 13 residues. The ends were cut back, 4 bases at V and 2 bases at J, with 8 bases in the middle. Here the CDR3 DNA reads TGTGCCAGCAGTTATGCAGGCAACTATGGCTACACCTTC. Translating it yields CASSYAGNYGYTF.

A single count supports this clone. CDR3 sequence (DNA): TGCAGCGGCGGATACAATGAGCAGTTCTTC. Its protein product is CSGGYNEQFF. J is TRBJ2-1 and V is TRBV29-1, with D uncertain. Trimming left V 7 bases short and J 4 bases short, with 5 bases between. The CDR3 is made up of 10 amino acids. Germline V CDR1 and CDR2: SQVTM, ANQGSEA.

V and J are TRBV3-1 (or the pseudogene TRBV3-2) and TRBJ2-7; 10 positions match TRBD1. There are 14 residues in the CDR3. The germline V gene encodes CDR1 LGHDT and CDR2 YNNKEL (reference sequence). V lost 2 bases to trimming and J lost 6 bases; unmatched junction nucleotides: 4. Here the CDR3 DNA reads TGTGCCAGCAGCCAACCAGACAGGGGGCCCGAGCAGTACTTC. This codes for CASSQPDRGPEQYF.

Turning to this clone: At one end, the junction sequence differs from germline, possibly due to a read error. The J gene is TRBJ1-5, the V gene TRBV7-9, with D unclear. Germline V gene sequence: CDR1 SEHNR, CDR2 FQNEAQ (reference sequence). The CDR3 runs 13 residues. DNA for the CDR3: TGTGCCAGCAGTTTAGCGGAGGATCAGCCCCAGCATTTT. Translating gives CASSLAEDQPQHF. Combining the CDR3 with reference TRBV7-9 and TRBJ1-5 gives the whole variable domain DTGVSQNPRHKITKRGQNVTFRCDPISEHNRLYWYRQTLGQGPEFLTYFQNEAQLEKSRLLSDRFSAERPKGSFSTLEIQRTEQGDSAMYLCASSLAEDQPQHFGDGTRLSIL.

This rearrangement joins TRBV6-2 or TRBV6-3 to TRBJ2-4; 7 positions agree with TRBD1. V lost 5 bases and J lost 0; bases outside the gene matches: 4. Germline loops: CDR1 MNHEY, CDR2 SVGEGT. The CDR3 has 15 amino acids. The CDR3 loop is CASSLQGLAKNIQYF. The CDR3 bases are TGTGCCAGCAGTCTACAGGGGCTAGCCAAAAACATTCAGTACTTC.

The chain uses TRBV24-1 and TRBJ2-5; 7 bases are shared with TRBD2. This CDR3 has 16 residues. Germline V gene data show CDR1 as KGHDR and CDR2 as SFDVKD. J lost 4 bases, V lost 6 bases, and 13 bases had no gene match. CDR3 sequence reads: CATSPQRSGEGETQYF. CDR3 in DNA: TGTGCCACCAGTCCCCAACGGTCGGGGGAGGGAGAGACCCAGTACTTC.

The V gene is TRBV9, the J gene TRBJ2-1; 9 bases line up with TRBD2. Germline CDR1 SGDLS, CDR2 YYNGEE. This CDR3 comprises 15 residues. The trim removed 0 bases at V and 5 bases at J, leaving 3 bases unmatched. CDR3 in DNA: TGTGCCAGCAGCGTAGTAGGGACTAGCAACAATGAGCAGTTCTTC. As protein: CASSVVGTSNNEQFF.

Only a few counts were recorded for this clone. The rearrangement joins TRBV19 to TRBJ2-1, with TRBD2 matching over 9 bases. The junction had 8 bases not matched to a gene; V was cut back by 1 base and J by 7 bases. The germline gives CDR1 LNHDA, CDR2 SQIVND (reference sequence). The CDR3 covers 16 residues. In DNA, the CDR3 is TGTGCCAGTAGTATAGGAGAACTAGCGGGTCTGAATGAGCAGTTCTTC. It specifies CASSIGELAGLNEQFF.

The CDR3 region has the DNA TGTGCCAGCCGGATGGAGGGAATGGTACTCAGCACCGGGGAGCTGTTTTTT. Protein sequence: CASRMEGMVLSTGELFF. V is TRBV21-1 and J is TRBJ2-2; the table calls TRBD2, which could not be checked here. TRBV21-1 is noted as a pseudogene. This CDR3 is built from 17 residues.

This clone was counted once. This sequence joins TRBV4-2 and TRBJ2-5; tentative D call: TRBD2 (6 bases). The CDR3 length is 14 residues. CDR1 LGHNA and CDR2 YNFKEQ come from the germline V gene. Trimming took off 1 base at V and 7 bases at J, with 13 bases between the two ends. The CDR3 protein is CASSQAEGGGTQYF. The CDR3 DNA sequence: TGTGCCAGCAGCCAAGCAGAGGGAGGCGGGACCCAGTACTTC.

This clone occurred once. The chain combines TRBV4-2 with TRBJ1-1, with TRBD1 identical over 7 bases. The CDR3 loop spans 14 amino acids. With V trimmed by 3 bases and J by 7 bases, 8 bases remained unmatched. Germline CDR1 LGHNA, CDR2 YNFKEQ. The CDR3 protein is CASSHSGGSGEAFF. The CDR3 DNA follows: TGTGCCAGCAGCCACTCAGGGGGATCTGGTGAAGCTTTCTTT.

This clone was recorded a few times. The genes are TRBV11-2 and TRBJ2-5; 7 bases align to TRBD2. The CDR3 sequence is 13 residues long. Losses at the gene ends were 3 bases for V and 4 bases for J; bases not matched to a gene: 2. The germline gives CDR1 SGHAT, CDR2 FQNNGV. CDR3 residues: CASSLGLRETQYF. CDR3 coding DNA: TGTGCCAGCAGCTTGGGACTACGAGAGACCCAGTACTTC.